This T cell receptor (beta chain) stems from a study of T cell responses to AZD1222 COVID-19 vaccine. Study at large: It was second doses at about 4 or about 12 weeks that were pooled.

In regard to this clone: Its specificity is not known.

Germline CDR1 SNHLY, CDR2 FYNNEI. V dropped 7 bases and J dropped 6 bases, with 22 bases sitting between them. The CDR3 consists of 15 residues. Data came from immunoSEQ multiplex PCR; TCRdb stores just in-frame clones and leaves some out. Of approximately 120,000 clones listed, 70% to 90% are singletons. Findings and caveats of the study: Donors in the cohort were predominantly white British and more often female, and clonal diversity was possibly underestimated. Spike-specific TCR breadth and depth rose after two AZD1222 doses.

The sequencing used peripheral blood, collected on day 0 of AZD1222 vaccination. V usage is TRBV2 and J usage is TRBJ2-7; D is possibly TRBD1 (6 bases). The sequence derives from an adult in good health. The CDR3 loop is CASNEQGLGASEQYF. In nucleotides, the CDR3 is TGTGCCAGCAACGAACAGGGTTTGGGGGCCAGCGAGCAGTACTTC.